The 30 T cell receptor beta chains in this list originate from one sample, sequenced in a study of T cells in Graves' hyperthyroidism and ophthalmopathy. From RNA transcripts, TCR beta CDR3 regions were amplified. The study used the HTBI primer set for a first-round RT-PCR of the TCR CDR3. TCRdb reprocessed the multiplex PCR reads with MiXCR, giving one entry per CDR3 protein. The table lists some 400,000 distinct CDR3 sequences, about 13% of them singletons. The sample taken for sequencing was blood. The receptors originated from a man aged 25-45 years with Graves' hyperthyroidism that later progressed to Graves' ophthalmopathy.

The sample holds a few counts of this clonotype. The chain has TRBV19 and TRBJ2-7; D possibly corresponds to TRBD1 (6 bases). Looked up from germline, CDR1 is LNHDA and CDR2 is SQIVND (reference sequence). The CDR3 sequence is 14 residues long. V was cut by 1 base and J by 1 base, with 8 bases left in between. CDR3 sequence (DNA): TGTGCCAGTAGTATAGCAGGGACATCCTACGAGCAGTACTTC. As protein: CASSIAGTSYEQYF. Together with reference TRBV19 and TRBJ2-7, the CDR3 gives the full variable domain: DGGITQSPKYLFRKEGQNVTLSCEQNLNHDAMYWYRQDPGQGLRLIYYSQIVNDFQKGDIAEGYSVSREKKESFPLTVTSAQKNPTAFYLCASSIAGTSYEQYFGPGTRLTVT.

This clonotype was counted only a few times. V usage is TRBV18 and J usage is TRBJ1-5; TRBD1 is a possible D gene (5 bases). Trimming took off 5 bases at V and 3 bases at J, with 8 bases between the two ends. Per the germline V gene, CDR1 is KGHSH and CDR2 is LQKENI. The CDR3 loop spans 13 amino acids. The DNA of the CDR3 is TGTGCCAGCTCAGCAGGGAACAATCAGCCCCAGCATTTT. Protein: CASSAGNNQPQHF.

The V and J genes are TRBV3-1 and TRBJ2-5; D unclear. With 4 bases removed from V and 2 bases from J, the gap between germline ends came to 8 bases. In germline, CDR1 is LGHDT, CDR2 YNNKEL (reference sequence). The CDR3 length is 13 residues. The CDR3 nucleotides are TGTGCCAGCAGCCGGGGTACACAAGAGACCCAGTACTTC. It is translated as CASSRGTQETQYF.

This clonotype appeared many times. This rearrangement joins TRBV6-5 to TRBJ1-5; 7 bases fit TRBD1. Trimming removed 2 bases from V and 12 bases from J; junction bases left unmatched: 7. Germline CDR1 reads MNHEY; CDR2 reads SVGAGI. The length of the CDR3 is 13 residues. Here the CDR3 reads CASSYAGGGGQHF. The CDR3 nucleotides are TGTGCCAGCAGTTACGCAGGAGGGGGCGGCCAGCATTTT.

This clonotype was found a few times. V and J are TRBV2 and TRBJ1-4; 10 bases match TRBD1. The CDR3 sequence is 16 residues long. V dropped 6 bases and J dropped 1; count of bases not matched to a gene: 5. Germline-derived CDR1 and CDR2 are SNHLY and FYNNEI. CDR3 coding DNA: TGTGCCAGCAGCCTTGGACAGGGGGTAACTAATGAAAAACTGTTTTTT. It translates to CASSLGQGVTNEKLFF.

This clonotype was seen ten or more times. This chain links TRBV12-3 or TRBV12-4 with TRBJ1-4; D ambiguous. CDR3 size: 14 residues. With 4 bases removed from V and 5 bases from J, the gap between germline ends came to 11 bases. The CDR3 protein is CASSSYGSNEKLFF. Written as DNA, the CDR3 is TGTGCCAGCAGTTCTTATGGCTCGAATGAAAAACTGTTTTTT.

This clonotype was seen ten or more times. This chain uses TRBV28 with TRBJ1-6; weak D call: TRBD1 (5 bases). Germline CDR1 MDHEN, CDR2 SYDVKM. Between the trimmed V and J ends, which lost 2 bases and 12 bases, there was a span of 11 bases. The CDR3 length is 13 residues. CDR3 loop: CASSLRGSLPLHF. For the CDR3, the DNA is TGTGCCAGCAGTTTACGGGGGAGTCTACCCCTCCACTTT.

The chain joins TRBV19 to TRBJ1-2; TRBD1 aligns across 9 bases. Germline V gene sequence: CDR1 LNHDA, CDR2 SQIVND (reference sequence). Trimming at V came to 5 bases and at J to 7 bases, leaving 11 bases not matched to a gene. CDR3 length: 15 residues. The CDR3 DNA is TGTGCCAGTAGTCCCCCGGGACAGGGAGACCTTGGCTACACCTTC. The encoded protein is CASSPPGQGDLGYTF.

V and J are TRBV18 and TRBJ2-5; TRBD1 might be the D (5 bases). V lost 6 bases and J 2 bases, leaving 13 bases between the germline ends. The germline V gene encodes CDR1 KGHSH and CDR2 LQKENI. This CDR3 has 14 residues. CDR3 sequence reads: CASSSTETQETQYF. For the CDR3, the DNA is TGTGCCAGCTCCTCGACAGAGACGCAAGAGACCCAGTACTTC.

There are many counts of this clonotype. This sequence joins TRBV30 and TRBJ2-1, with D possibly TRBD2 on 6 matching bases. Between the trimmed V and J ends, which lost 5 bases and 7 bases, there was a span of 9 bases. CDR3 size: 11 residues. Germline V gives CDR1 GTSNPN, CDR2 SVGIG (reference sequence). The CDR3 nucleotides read TGTGCCTGGTCTCGGGGGAATGAGCAGTTCTTC. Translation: CAWSRGNEQFF.

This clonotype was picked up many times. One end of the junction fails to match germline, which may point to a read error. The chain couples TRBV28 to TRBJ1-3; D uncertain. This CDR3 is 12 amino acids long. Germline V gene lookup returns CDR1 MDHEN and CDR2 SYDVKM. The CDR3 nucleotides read TGTGCCAGCAGTTTTGATGGAGACACCATATATTTT. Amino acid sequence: CASSFDGDTIYF.

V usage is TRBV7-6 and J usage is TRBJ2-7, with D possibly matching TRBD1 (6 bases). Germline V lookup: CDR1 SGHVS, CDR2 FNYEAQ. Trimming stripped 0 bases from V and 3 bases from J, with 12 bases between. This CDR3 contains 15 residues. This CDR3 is CASSLAPGQYYEQYF. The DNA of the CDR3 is TGTGCCAGCAGCTTAGCCCCGGGACAATACTACGAGCAGTACTTC.

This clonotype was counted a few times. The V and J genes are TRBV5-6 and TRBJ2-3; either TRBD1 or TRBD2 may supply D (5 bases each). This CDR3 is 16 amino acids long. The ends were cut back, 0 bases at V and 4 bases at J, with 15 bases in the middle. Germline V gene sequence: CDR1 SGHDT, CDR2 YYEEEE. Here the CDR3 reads CASSLGVGAFADTQYF. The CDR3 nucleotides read TGTGCCAGCAGCTTGGGGGTCGGGGCATTTGCAGATACGCAGTATTTT.

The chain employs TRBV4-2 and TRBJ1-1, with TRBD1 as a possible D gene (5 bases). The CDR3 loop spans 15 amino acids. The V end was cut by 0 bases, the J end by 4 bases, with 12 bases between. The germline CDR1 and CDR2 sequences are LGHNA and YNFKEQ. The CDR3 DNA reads TGTGCCAGCAGCCAAGATTTGGGGGTGAGCACTGAAGCTTTCTTT. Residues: CASSQDLGVSTEAFF.

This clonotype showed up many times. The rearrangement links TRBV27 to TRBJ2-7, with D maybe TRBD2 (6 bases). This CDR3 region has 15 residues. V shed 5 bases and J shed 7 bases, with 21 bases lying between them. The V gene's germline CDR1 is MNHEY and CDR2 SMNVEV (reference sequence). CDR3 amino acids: CASSLRVAAFGEQYF. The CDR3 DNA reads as TGTGCCAGCAGTCTCCGGGTAGCGGCCTTCGGGGAGCAGTACTTC.

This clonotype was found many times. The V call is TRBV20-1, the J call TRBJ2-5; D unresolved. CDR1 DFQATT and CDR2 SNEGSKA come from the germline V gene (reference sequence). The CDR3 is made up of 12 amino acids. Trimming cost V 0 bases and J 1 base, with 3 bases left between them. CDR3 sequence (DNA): TGCAGTGCTAGAGAATCCCAAGAGACCCAGTACTTC. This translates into CSARESQETQYF.

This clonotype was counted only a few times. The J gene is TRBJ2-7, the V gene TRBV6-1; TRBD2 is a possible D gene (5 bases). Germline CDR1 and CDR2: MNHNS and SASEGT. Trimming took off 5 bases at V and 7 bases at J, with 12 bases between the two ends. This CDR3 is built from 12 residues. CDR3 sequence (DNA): TGTGCCAGCAGTCGGGGATCTGGTGAGCAGTACTTC. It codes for CASSRGSGEQYF.

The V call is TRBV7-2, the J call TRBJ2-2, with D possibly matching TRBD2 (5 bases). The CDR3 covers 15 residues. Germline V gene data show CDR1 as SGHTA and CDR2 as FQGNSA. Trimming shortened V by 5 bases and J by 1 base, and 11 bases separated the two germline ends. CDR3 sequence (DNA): TGTGCCAGCAGCCCGAGGAGCGGGAACACCGGGGAGCTGTTTTTT. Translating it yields CASSPRSGNTGELFF.

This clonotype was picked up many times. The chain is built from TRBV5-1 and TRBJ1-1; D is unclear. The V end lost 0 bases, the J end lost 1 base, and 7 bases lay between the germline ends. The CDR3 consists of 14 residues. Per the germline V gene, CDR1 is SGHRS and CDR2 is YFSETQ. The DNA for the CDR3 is TGCGCCAGCAGCTTGGATCCAAGGAACACTGAAGCTTTCTTT. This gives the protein CASSLDPRNTEAFF.

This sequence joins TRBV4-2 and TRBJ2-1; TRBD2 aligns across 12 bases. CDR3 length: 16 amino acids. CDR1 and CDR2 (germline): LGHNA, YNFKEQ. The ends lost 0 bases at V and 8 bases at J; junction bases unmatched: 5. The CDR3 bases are TGTGCCAGCAGCCAAGAAACTAGCGGGGGGCCCGATGAGCAGTTCTTC. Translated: CASSQETSGGPDEQFF.

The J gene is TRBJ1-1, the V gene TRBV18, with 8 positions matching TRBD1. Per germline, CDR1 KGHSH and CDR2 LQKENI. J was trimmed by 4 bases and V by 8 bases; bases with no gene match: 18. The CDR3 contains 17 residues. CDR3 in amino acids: CASPDNVTGVGGTEAFF. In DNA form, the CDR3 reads TGTGCCAGCCCAGATAACGTGACAGGGGTGGGTGGCACTGAAGCTTTCTTT.

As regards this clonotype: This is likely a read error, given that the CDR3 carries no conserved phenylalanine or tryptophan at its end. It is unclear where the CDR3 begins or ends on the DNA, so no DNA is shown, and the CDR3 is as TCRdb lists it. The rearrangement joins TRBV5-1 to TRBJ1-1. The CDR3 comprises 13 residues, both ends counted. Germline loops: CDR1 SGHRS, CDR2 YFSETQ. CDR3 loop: CASGLDIVAEALV.

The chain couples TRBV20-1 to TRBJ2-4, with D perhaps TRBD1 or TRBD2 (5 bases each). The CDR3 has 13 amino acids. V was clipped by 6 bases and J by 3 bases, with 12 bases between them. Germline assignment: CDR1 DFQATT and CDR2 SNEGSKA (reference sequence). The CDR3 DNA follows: TGCAGTGCCGAGGGACCCCTCAAAAACATTCAGTACTTC. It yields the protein CSAEGPLKNIQYF.

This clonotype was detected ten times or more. The DNA of the CDR3 is TGTGCCAGCAGTTACAGGGGGCATGACGAGCAGTACTTC. It encodes CASSYRGHDEQYF. The chain combines TRBV27 with TRBJ2-7; 9 bases map to TRBD1. The CDR3 is made up of 13 amino acids. Germline CDR1 and CDR2: MNHEY and SMNVEV (reference sequence). V lost 4 bases, J lost 5 bases, and 3 bases stayed unmatched.

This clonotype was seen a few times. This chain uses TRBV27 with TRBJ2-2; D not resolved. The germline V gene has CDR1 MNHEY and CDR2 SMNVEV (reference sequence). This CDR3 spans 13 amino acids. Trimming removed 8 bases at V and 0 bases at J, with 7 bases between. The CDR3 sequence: CASGFSNTGELFF. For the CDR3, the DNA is TGTGCCAGCGGGTTTTCGAACACCGGGGAGCTGTTTTTT.

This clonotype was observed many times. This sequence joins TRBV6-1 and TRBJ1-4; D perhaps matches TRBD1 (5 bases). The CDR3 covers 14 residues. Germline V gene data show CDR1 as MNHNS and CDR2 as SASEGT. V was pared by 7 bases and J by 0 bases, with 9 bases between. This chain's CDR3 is CASTTGATNEKLFF. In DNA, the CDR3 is TGTGCCAGCACCACAGGCGCAACTAATGAAAAACTGTTTTTT.

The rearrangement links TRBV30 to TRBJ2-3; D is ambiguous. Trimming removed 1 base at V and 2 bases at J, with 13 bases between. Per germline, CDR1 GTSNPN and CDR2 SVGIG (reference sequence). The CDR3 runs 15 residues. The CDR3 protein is CAWSDNDFITDTQYF. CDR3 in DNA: TGTGCCTGGAGTGATAATGACTTTATCACAGATACGCAGTATTTT.

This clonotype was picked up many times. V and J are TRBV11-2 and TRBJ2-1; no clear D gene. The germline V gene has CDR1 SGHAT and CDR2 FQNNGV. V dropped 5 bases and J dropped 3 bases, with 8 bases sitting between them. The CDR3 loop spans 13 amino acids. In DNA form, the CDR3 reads TGTGCCAGCAGCCCGGACGGCTACAATGAGCAGTTCTTC. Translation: CASSPDGYNEQFF.

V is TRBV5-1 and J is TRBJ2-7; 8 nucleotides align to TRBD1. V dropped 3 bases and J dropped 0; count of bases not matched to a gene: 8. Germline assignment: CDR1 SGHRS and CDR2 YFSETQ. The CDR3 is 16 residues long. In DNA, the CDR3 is TGCGCCAGCAGCTCCGGGACAGGAATACTCTCCTACGAGCAGTACTTC. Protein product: CASSSGTGILSYEQYF.

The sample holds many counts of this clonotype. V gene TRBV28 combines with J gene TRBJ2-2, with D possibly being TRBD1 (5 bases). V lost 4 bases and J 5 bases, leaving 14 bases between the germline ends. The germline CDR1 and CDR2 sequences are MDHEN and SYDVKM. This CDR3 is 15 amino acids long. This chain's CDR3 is CASSSPGLWTGELFF. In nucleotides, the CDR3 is TGTGCCAGCAGTTCCCCAGGGCTCTGGACCGGGGAGCTGTTTTTT.